What follows describes a single T cell receptor beta chain. This clonotype was seen more than once but under ten times. It has no known antigen specificity. No per-base quality is available; no much larger clone lies one base away. This sample is part of a study of post-analysis software for immune sequencing data (dated by TCRdb to about 2015). A note on the overall study: Disease courses on record covered relapsing-remitting, secondary progressive and progressive-relapsing multiple sclerosis, though some patients had no subtype annotation. The patient repertoires were set against under 12 previously published healthy control repertoires from donors whose ages ranged from 6 to 25 years. A subset of samples was prepared in parallel using single-end sample barcoding, then pooled and co-amplified after Illumina adapter ligation.

Libraries were built with PCR. Sequencing relied on an Illumina HiSeq 2500. To reduce PCR and sequencing biases, unique molecular identifiers were built into the TCR beta cDNA libraries. Per 1 to 10 million input T cells, roughly 500,000 cDNA molecules were obtained, such that each molecule approximated one T cell. The patient libraries were prepared and sequenced using the same protocol as the earlier healthy control dataset. Samples belonging to the same batch were prepared together, multiplexed and sequenced on a shared HiSeq lane. Regarding the original processing steps: Raw barcoded reads were processed with MIGEC, discarding single-read molecular identifier groups before consensus assembly and CDR3 extraction. Clonotype tables were post-analysed with VDJtools, normalizing diversity by down-sampling all datasets to the smallest sample size. To correct batch-related cross-sample contamination, repertoire overlap clustering matched CDR3 amino acid sequences but not nucleotide sequences. TCRdb ran its own pipeline on the public reads, namely fastp trimming at Q25 and MiXCR clone calling, and kept in-frame beta chains. Identical CDR3 protein sequences are pooled into one entry, listed with their most common genes and DNA. TCRdb's processing, not the authors', yielded these V and J calls. This sample is represented by fewer than 900,000 distinct CDR3 sequences; 46% of them were singletons. Roughly 4.5% of the sample is taken by the ten largest.

Overall results and qualifications from the work: Patients showed significantly higher frequencies than controls for roughly five TRBV segments, among them TRBV5-6, TRBV5-1 and TRBV20-1. Strong co-clustering of samples prepared in the same batch was shown by direct clustering with F measure, prompting a batch-effect correction. The multiple sclerosis patient group was slightly younger than the control group. Significantly lower normalized Chao1 diversity was found in multiple sclerosis patients than in controls, suggesting substantial peripheral T-cell clonal expansion.

Germline trimming amounts to 0 bases on V and 3 bases on J, with 10 as the count of junction bases outside the gene matches. The CDR3 holds 18 amino acids from the cysteine to the phenylalanine. CDR3 DNA is the only sequence kept; it has 54 bases, read in frame from the first base. CDR1 and CDR2 were assigned from the germline V gene (reference sequence) as LNHNV and YYDKDF. TCR beta repertoires were profiled from peripheral blood of under 15 young patients with multiple sclerosis to demonstrate the VDJtools post-analysis software. The multiple sclerosis patients were children and adolescents ranging in age from 6 to 15 years.

The sample consisted of blood. This receptor was taken from a girl aged 10 to 17 with multiple sclerosis. The V and J segments used are TRBV15 and TRBJ2-7; the junction holds 11 bases that match TRBD2. The CDR3 corresponds to CATSRDPLAGGRNYEQYF. The nucleotides are TGTGCCACCAGCAGAGATCCGTTAGCGGGAGGGAGAAACTACGAGCAGTACTTC.